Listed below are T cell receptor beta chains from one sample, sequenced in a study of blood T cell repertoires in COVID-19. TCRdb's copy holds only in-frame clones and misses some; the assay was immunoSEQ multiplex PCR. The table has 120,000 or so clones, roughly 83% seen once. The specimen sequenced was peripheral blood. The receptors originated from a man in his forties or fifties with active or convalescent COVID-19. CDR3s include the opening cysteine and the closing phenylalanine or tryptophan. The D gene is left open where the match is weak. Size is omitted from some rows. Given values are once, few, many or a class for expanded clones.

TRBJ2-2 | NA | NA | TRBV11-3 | CASSFEEGTGELFF | TGTGCCAGCAGCTTTGAGGAGGGCACCGGGGAGCTGTTTTTT
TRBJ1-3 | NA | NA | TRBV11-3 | CASSVDGVAGNTIYF | TGTGCCAGCAGCGTGGACGGGGTTGCTGGAAACACCATATATTTT
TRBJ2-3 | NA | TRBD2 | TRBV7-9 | CAGKAGSTDTQYF | TGTGCCGGCAAAGCGGGGTCGACAGATACGCAGTATTTT
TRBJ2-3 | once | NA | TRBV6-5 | CASSYRGSTDTQYF | TGTGCCAGCAGTTACCGCGGGAGCACAGATACGCAGTATTTT
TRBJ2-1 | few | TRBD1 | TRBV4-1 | CASRETGAYNEQFF | TGCGCCAGTAGGGAGACAGGGGCCTACAATGAGCAGTTCTTC
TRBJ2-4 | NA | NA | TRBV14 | CASSGQGMKNIQYF | TGTGCCAGCAGCGGCCAGGGAATGAAAAACATTCAGTACTTC
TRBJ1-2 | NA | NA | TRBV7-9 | CASSFRAGGYTF | TGTGCCAGCAGCTTCCGGGCGGGTGGCTACACCTTC
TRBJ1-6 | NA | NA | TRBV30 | CAWSGHDNSPLHF | TGTGCCTGGAGTGGTCATGATAATTCACCCCTCCACTTT
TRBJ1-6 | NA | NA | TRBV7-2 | CASTLMTGDGSPLHF | TGTGCCAGCACCCTAATGACAGGCGATGGTTCACCCCTCCACTTT
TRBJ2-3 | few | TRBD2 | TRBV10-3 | CAISSGRENGDTQYF | TGTGCCATCAGTTCCGGGCGGGAGAACGGAGATACGCAGTATTTT
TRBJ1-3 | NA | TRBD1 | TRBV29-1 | CLAGQGNTIYF | TGTCTGGCGGGACAGGGAAACACCATATATTTT
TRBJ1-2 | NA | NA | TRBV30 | CAWSAGSGGYTF | TGTGCCTGGAGTGCAGGGTCGGGTGGCTACACCTTC
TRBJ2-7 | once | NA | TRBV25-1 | CATSPYYEQYF | TGTGCCACCTCCCCCTACTACGAGCAGTACTTC
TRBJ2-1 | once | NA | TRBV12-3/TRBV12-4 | CASSSYNEQFF | TGTGCCAGCAGTTCGTACAATGAGCAGTTCTTC
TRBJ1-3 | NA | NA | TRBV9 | CASSRGSGTGNTIYF | TGTGCCAGCAGCAGAGGATCGGGGACTGGAAACACCATATATTTT
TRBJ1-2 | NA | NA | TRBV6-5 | CASSRDTDYGYTF | TGTGCCAGCAGTCGGGACACCGACTATGGCTACACCTTC
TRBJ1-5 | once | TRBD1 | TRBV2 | CASRGDRGDQPQHF | TGTGCCAGCAGGGGGGACAGGGGAGACCAGCCCCAGCATTTT
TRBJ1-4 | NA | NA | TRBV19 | CASSINRSGEKLFF | TGTGCCAGTAGTATTAACAGGAGTGGTGAAAAACTGTTTTTT
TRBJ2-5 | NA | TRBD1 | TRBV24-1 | CATSSDPSGTGRETQYF | TGTGCCACCAGCTCAGATCCATCCGGGACAGGGAGGGAGACCCAGTACTTC
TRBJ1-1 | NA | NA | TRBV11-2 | CASSSDAGVEAFF | TGTGCCAGCAGCTCTGACGCCGGGGTGGAAGCTTTCTTT
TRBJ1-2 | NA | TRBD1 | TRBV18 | CASSRGQGNYGYTF | TGTGCCAGCTCACGGGGACAGGGGAACTATGGCTACACCTTC
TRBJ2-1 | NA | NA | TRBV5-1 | CASSLDGGNYNEQFF | TGCGCCAGCAGCTTGGATGGGGGGAACTACAATGAGCAGTTCTTC
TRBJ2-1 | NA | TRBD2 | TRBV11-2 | CASSLEREYNEQFF | TGTGCCAGCAGCTTAGAGCGGGAGTACAATGAGCAGTTCTTC
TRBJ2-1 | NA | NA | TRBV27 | CASSRTTLAVGNEQFF | TGTGCCAGCAGTCGGACTACTTTAGCGGTAGGCAATGAGCAGTTCTTC
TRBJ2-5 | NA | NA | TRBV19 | CASSLLLGGRAQETQYF | TGTGCCAGTAGTCTCCTGCTAGGCGGCAGGGCACAAGAGACCCAGTACTTC